These 2 T cell receptor beta chains came from one sample sequenced in a study of T cell changes during pregnancy in multiple sclerosis. TCRdb's table, derived via immunoSEQ multiplex PCR, lists solely in-frame clones and lacks some. Seen here are 65,000 to 90,000 clones, approximately 93% observed once, and the top ten hold approximately 2.4%. This specimen was peripheral blood, taken in the first trimester of pregnancy. These receptors originate from a female donor with multiple sclerosis, enrolled in a pregnancy study.

The J gene is TRBJ2-2, the V gene TRBV19, with D tentatively TRBD2 (6 bases). Germline V gives CDR1 LNHDA, CDR2 SQIVND (reference sequence). This CDR3 region has 16 residues. The germline V and J ends were trimmed by 10 bases and 1 base, with 19 bases remaining between them. The CDR3 protein is CATEGVAGLNTGELFF. CDR3 bases: TGTGCCACCGAAGGGGTGGCGGGACTGAACACCGGGGAGCTGTTTTTT.

The rearrangement joins TRBV13 to TRBJ2-7; a possible D gene is TRBD1 (6 bases). Germline V gives CDR1 PRHDT, CDR2 FYEKMQ (reference sequence). Between the trimmed V and J ends, which lost 5 bases and 6 bases, there was a span of 20 bases. The CDR3 is 15 amino acids. CDR3 nucleotide sequence: TGTGCCAGCAGCCGGAACCCGGGACAACCTATCGAGCAGTACTTC. It translates to CASSRNPGQPIEQYF.